Each of the 15 T cell receptor beta chains below was sequenced from the same sample in a study of OX40 agonist ivuxolimab in advanced cancers. Clones were read by immunoSEQ multiplex PCR, and TCRdb kept only the in-frame ones, dropping some. The sample includes 15,000 to 20,000 clones, over 75% seen only once; the top ten take about half. The sample was CD4+ or CD8+ T cells sorted from blood, taken in a trial of the OX40 agonist ivuxolimab. The source of these receptors is an adult with an advanced solid tumor such as melanoma, head and neck, liver or kidney cancer.

This clone turned up a few times. The J gene is TRBJ2-7, the V gene TRBV4-1, with TRBD2 identical over 10 bases. This CDR3 has 14 amino acids. The V gene's germline CDR1 is MGHRA and CDR2 YSYEKL. V dropped 5 bases and J dropped 4; count of bases not matched to a gene: 5. CDR3 residues: CASSYQREGYEQYF. As DNA, the CDR3 is TGCGCCAGCAGCTACCAGCGGGAGGGTTACGAGCAGTACTTC.

This clone was recorded once. The chain carries TRBV28 and TRBJ2-5; 11 bases are a match to TRBD1. J gave up 4 bases and V 5 bases, and 9 bases lay outside the gene matches. Germline V gene data show CDR1 as MDHEN and CDR2 as SYDVKM. This CDR3 has 16 residues. The CDR3 coding sequence is TGTGCCAGCAGTATCCGGACAGGGGGCATCGGAGAGACCCAGTACTTC. Its protein product is CASSIRTGGIGETQYF.

The chain uses TRBV15 and TRBJ2-7; no reliable D call. V shed 1 base and J shed 2 bases, with 12 bases lying between them. Looked up from germline, CDR1 is LNHNV and CDR2 is YYDKDF (reference sequence). The CDR3 sequence is 15 residues long. CDR3 sequence (DNA): TGTGCCACCAGCAGAGGTTCTGGGGAAACCTACGAGCAGTACTTC. Protein sequence: CATSRGSGETYEQYF.

V and J are TRBV7-9 and TRBJ2-1; TRBD1 matches 10 bases. Germline values: CDR1 SEHNR, CDR2 FQNEAQ (reference sequence). The CDR3 loop spans 15 amino acids. J was trimmed by 4 bases and V by 5 bases; bases with no gene match: 5. The CDR3 spells CASSNRDRGYNEQFF. The CDR3 bases are TGTGCCAGCAGCAACCGGGACAGGGGATACAATGAGCAGTTCTTC.

The chain joins TRBV5-4 to TRBJ2-5; TRBD1 is a possible D gene (6 bases). The V end was cut by 1 base, the J end by 3 bases, with 7 bases between. Germline CDR1 SGHNT, CDR2 YYREEE (reference sequence). This CDR3 is 13 amino acids long. CDR3 protein: CASSLPGEETQYF. In nucleotides, the CDR3 is TGTGCCAGCAGCTTGCCAGGGGAAGAGACCCAGTACTTC.

This rearrangement joins TRBV19 to TRBJ2-7; D remains unclear. V gave up 1 base and J gave up 3 bases, with 7 bases separating them. Germline V CDR1 and CDR2: LNHDA, SQIVND (reference sequence). The CDR3 has 13 amino acids. Written as DNA, the CDR3 is TGTGCCAGTAGTATAGCTACGGGCTACGAGCAGTACTTC. Protein: CASSIATGYEQYF.

V is TRBV9 and J is TRBJ2-2; D possibly corresponds to TRBD2 (6 bases). Trimming removed 4 bases at V and 7 bases at J, with 26 bases between. CDR1 and CDR2 from the germline V gene are SGDLS and YYNGEE. The CDR3 sequence is 18 residues long. The CDR3 is CASSPRSGRPGAYGELFF. The CDR3 bases are TGTGCCAGCAGCCCTCGTAGTGGCAGGCCGGGAGCTTACGGGGAGCTGTTTTTT.

The gene calls are TRBV6-5 and TRBJ1-2; 11 positions match TRBD1. CDR3 length: 14 amino acids. CDR1 is MNHEY, CDR2 SVGAGI, per germline. The V gene end was trimmed by 6 bases and the J gene end by 7 bases; junction bases not matched to a gene: 7. The CDR3 nucleotides are TGTGCCAGCAGCCGTCACGGACAGGGGGCTGGCTACACCTTC. Its protein product is CASSRHGQGAGYTF.

The rearrangement links TRBV15 to TRBJ2-1, with a weak D call TRBD1 (5 bases). The V gene's germline CDR1 is LNHNV and CDR2 YYDKDF (reference sequence). V shed 0 bases and J shed 0 bases, with 6 bases lying between them. The CDR3 sequence is 15 residues long. The CDR3 nucleotides are TGTGCCACCAGCAGAGATCAGGGCTCCTACAATGAGCAGTTCTTC. Encoded protein: CATSRDQGSYNEQFF. The complete variable domain, with remaining parts taken from reference TRBV15 and TRBJ2-1, reads DAMVIQNPRYQVTQFGKPVTLSCSQTLNHNVMYWYQQKSSQAPKLLFHYYDKDFNNEADTPDNFQSRRPNTSFCFLDIRSPGLGDTAMYLCATSRDQGSYNEQFFGPGTRLTVL.

The gene calls are TRBV14 and TRBJ2-7; D remains ambiguous. The CDR3 spans 14 residues. Trimming shortened V by 1 base and J by 6 bases, and 13 bases separated the two germline ends. CDR1 is SGHDN and CDR2 is FVKESK in the germline V gene. DNA of the CDR3: TGTGCCAGCAGCCAAGCAATTTATTCCACCGAGCAGTACTTC. Protein product: CASSQAIYSTEQYF.

The chain carries TRBV6-5 and TRBJ1-1; D gene ambiguous. CDR3 length: 13 residues. CDR1 and CDR2 from the germline V gene are MNHEY and SVGAGI. Trimming stripped 0 bases from V and 4 bases from J, with 6 bases between. CDR3 DNA: TGTGCCAGCAGTTACTCGAAGGGCACTGAAGCTTTCTTT. Protein sequence: CASSYSKGTEAFF.

This sequence joins TRBV6-6 and TRBJ2-6; D is uncertain. Between the trimmed V and J ends, which lost 5 bases and 0 bases, there was a span of 8 bases. The CDR3 extends over 15 amino acids. Germline values: CDR1 MNHNY, CDR2 SVGAGI (reference sequence). The CDR3 here is CASSGWVSGANVLTF. The CDR3 DNA reads as TGTGCCAGCAGTGGTTGGGTCTCTGGGGCCAACGTCCTGACTTTC.

The chain employs TRBV4-3 and TRBJ2-1; TRBD2 aligns across 10 bases. The ends lost 0 bases at V and 0 bases at J; junction bases unmatched: 11. Germline V lookup: CDR1 LGHNA, CDR2 YSLEER. The CDR3 has 20 amino acids. The CDR3 reads CASSQDPATSGFLSYNEQFF. The CDR3 DNA reads as TGCGCCAGCAGCCAAGATCCGGCGACTAGCGGGTTCCTCTCCTACAATGAGCAGTTCTTC.

J is TRBJ2-7 and V is TRBV4-1; tentatively, D is TRBD1 or TRBD2 (5 bases each). V was clipped by 1 base and J by 0 bases, with 10 bases between them. This CDR3 region has 15 residues. Germline V gene data show CDR1 as MGHRA and CDR2 as YSYEKL. The CDR3 is CASSQAGTGSYEQYF. The CDR3, as DNA: TGCGCCAGCAGCCAAGCGGGGACGGGCTCCTACGAGCAGTACTTC.

Here the CDR3 DNA reads TGTGCCAGCAGCATGGGGGGACAGGGGGCGCGGGAGACCCAGTACTTC. Translation gives CASSMGGQGARETQYF. This chain uses TRBV7-9 with TRBJ2-5; 12 bases align to TRBD1. Trimming removed 5 bases from V and 5 bases from J; junction bases left unmatched: 9. The CDR3 totals 16 residues. From germline, CDR1 is SEHNR and CDR2 FQNEAQ (reference sequence). Variable domain in full (rest from reference TRBV7-9 and TRBJ2-5): DTGVSQNPRHKITKRGQNVTFRCDPISEHNRLYWYRQTLGQGPEFLTYFQNEAQLEKSRLLSDRFSAERPKGSFSTLEIQRTEQGDSAMYLCASSMGGQGARETQYFGPGTRLLVL.